One sample yielded the 27 T cell receptor beta chains listed below, sequenced in a study of T cells in Graves' hyperthyroidism and ophthalmopathy. RNA transcripts provided the source from which TCR beta CDR3 regions were amplified. TCR CDR3 underwent first-round RT-PCR with the HTBI primer set. From the multiplex PCR reads, TCRdb called clonotypes with MiXCR, one entry per CDR3 protein. The table lists 200,000 to 250,000 distinct CDR3 sequences, around 15% of them singletons. Material for sequencing was blood. The receptors come from a woman younger than 30 with Graves' ophthalmopathy.

This clonotype was observed many times. The chain joins TRBV18 to TRBJ2-1, with TRBD2 matching 8 bases. With V trimmed by 0 bases and J by 2 bases, 6 bases remained unmatched. CDR1 and CDR2 (germline): KGHSH, LQKENI. This CDR3 spans 17 amino acids. This chain's CDR3 is CASSPPNTGGAYNEQFF. Here the CDR3 DNA reads TGTGCCAGCTCACCACCGAACACGGGGGGGGCCTACAATGAGCAGTTCTTC.

The table lists this clonotype with many counts. The CDR3 sequence is CAWADRSNQPQHF. CDR3 sequence (DNA): TGTGCCTGGGCCGACAGGAGCAATCAGCCCCAGCATTTT. This sequence joins TRBV30 and TRBJ1-5; a weak D match, TRBD1 (6 bases). Trimming took off 5 bases at V and 1 base at J, with 9 bases between the two ends. This CDR3 region has 13 residues. Germline V gene lookup returns CDR1 GTSNPN and CDR2 SVGIG (reference sequence).

This clonotype has ten or more counts. The chain couples TRBV30 to TRBJ2-3; no clear D. The CDR3 extends over 12 amino acids. V lost 0 bases, J lost 3 bases, and 4 bases lay in between. CDR1 is GTSNPN and CDR2 is SVGIG in the germline V gene (reference sequence). CDR3: CAWSVLTDTQYF. The CDR3 region has the DNA TGTGCCTGGAGTGTCCTAACAGATACGCAGTATTTT. Using reference TRBV30 and TRBJ2-3 for the parts outside the CDR3, the full variable domain is SQTIHQWPATLVQPVGSPLSLECTVEGTSNPNLYWYRQAAGRGLQLLFYSVGIGQISSEVPQNLSASRPQDRQFILSSKKLLLSDSGFYLCAWSVLTDTQYFGPGTRLTVL.

This clonotype appeared many times. This sequence joins TRBV30 and TRBJ2-2; D is ambiguous. CDR3 length: 13 amino acids. V was cut by 3 bases and J by 6 bases, with 11 bases left in between. Germline CDR1 GTSNPN, CDR2 SVGIG (reference sequence). The CDR3 sequence: CAWRIMQAGELFF. The CDR3 bases are TGTGCCTGGAGGATCATGCAGGCCGGGGAGCTGTTTTTT.

This clonotype was seen at least ten times. The chain joins TRBV27 to TRBJ2-1; D remains ambiguous. Trimming removed 4 bases from V and 9 bases from J, with 16 bases in between. This CDR3 has 14 amino acids. Germline CDR1 reads MNHEY; CDR2 reads SMNVEV (reference sequence). The CDR3 loop reads CASSSTLNVGEQFF. The CDR3 DNA reads as TGTGCCAGCAGTTCGACCCTAAACGTGGGTGAGCAGTTCTTC.

The V and J genes are TRBV28 and TRBJ1-5, with unresolved D. The CDR3 has 13 amino acids. CDR1 and CDR2 (germline): MDHEN, SYDVKM. The V and J ends lost 6 bases and 4 bases respectively, with 10 bases between them. The CDR3 reads CASRPSPNQPQHF. The CDR3 nucleotides are TGTGCCAGCAGGCCCAGCCCAAATCAGCCCCAGCATTTT.

As for this clonotype: A read error may produce the germline difference seen at one junction end. The rearrangement links TRBV5-5 to TRBJ1-5, with TRBD1 matching over 7 bases. Germline CDR1 reads SGHKS; CDR2 reads YYEKEE (reference sequence). This CDR3 comprises 15 residues. The CDR3 region is CASSFGDSNNQPRHF. Written as DNA, the CDR3 is TGTGCCAGCAGCTTTGGGGACAGCAACAATCAGCCCCGGCATTTT.

The rearrangement links TRBV7-2 to TRBJ2-5; TRBD2 matches at 15 bases. Looked up from germline, CDR1 is SGHTA and CDR2 is FQGNSA. The length of the CDR3 is 17 residues. Trimming at V came to 3 bases and at J to 6 bases, leaving 8 bases not matched to a gene. CDR3 region: CASSLGLAGGTRKTQYF. CDR3 nucleotide sequence: TGTGCCAGCAGCTTGGGACTAGCGGGAGGTACCAGAAAGACCCAGTACTTC. The whole variable domain, filled in from reference TRBV7-2 and TRBJ2-5, reads GAGVSQSPSNKVTEKGKDVELRCDPISGHTALYWYRQSLGQGLEFLIYFQGNSAPDKSGLPSDRFSAERTGGSVSTLTIQRTQQEDSAVYLCASSLGLAGGTRKTQYFGPGTRLLVL.

This clonotype was detected many times. The chain employs TRBV20-1 and TRBJ2-5; D is undetermined. This CDR3 region has 11 residues. Per germline, CDR1 DFQATT and CDR2 SNEGSKA (reference sequence). The V gene lost 2 bases and the J gene lost 5 bases, with 6 bases spanning the gap. For the CDR3, the DNA is TGCAGTGCTAGAACCCGGGAGACCCAGTACTTC. This encodes CSARTRETQYF.

At least ten counts were recorded for this clonotype. The chain has TRBV6-5 and TRBJ1-5; D is perhaps TRBD1 (5 bases). CDR1 MNHEY and CDR2 SVGAGI come from the germline V gene. The CDR3 extends over 15 amino acids. V was clipped by 0 bases and J by 5 bases, with 11 bases between them. The CDR3 DNA is TGTGCCAGCAGTTACTCTATAAGGGGACATCAGCCCCAGCATTTT. Its protein product is CASSYSIRGHQPQHF.

The chain joins TRBV20-1 to TRBJ2-1, with TRBD1 matching over 10 bases. CDR1 and CDR2 from the germline V gene are DFQATT and SNEGSKA (reference sequence). V lost 3 bases and J lost 0; bases outside the gene matches: 8. The CDR3 totals 17 residues. CDR3 loop: CSARGLGQGLSYNEQFF. The DNA for the CDR3 is TGCAGTGCTAGGGGGCTGGGACAGGGGCTCTCCTACAATGAGCAGTTCTTC.

This clonotype was found many times. This chain uses TRBV28 with TRBJ1-2; D gene ambiguous. V lost 7 bases to trimming and J lost 8 bases, with 17 bases between them. Germline CDR1 MDHEN, CDR2 SYDVKM. This CDR3 comprises 13 residues. This chain's CDR3 is CASILPGVGGYTF. The CDR3 nucleotides read TGTGCCAGCATCCTACCCGGGGTGGGCGGCTACACCTTC.

The chain is built from TRBV18 and TRBJ2-7, with 10 positions matching TRBD1. The V gene's germline CDR1 is KGHSH and CDR2 LQKENI. This CDR3 region has 15 residues. V was pared by 4 bases and J by 3 bases, with 6 bases of the junction left unmatched. Written as DNA, the CDR3 is TGTGCCAGCTCACGGACCGGGACAGGGGACTACGAGCAGTACTTC. This translates into CASSRTGTGDYEQYF.

On this clonotype: Given the absence of the conserved phenylalanine or tryptophan at the CDR3 end, a read error is likely. The J gene is TRBJ1-1, the V gene TRBV7-9; the match to TRBD1 covers 8 bases. The CDR3 extends over 16 amino acids. V was clipped by 0 bases and J by 3 bases; unmatched bases: 6. Germline CDR1 SEHNR, CDR2 FQNEAQ (reference sequence). The CDR3 nucleotides read TGTGCCAGCAGCTTAGCGGGCAGGGGGCGGCACACTGAAGCTTTCCTT. Its protein is CASSLAGRGRHTEAFL.

This clonotype was observed a few times. CDR3 residues: CASSFRTDSYGNTIYF. Written as DNA, the CDR3 is TGTGCCAGCAGCTTCAGGACAGATTCATATGGAAACACCATATATTTT. The chain carries TRBV7-9 and TRBJ1-3; tentative D call: TRBD1 (6 bases). Trimming cost V 3 bases and J 3 bases, with 15 bases left between them. The CDR3 is made up of 16 amino acids. From germline, CDR1 is SEHNR and CDR2 FQNEAQ (reference sequence).

This clonotype was counted ten times or more. V gene TRBV6-1 combines with J gene TRBJ2-7; TRBD1 agrees at 7 bases. Germline loops: CDR1 MNHNS, CDR2 SASEGT. The trim removed 7 bases at V and 4 bases at J, leaving 7 bases unmatched. The CDR3 covers 13 residues. The CDR3 DNA follows: TGTGCCAGCAACCGGGACAGTGGGTACGAGCAGTACTTC. Amino acids: CASNRDSGYEQYF.

This clonotype has a count of ten or more. V is TRBV28 and J is TRBJ2-7; 10 bases fit TRBD1. The V gene's germline CDR1 is MDHEN and CDR2 SYDVKM. The junction had 6 bases not matched to a gene; V was cut back by 2 bases and J by 5 bases. The CDR3 extends over 15 amino acids. The CDR3 DNA reads TGTGCCAGCAGTTTAACTGGACAGGGGGGTGACGAGCAGTACTTC. The encoded protein is CASSLTGQGGDEQYF.

J is TRBJ2-5 and V is TRBV29-1, with 8 nucleotides matching TRBD1. Trimming cost V 6 bases and J 2 bases; bases outside gene matches: 17. CDR1 is SQVTM and CDR2 is ANQGSEA in the germline V gene. The CDR3 contains 17 residues. The CDR3 DNA follows: TGCAGCGTCTCCTACCCCGGGACAGGCTCCCCACAAGAGACCCAGTACTTC. This gives the protein CSVSYPGTGSPQETQYF.

The gene calls are TRBV28 and TRBJ1-2, with 10 bases lining up with TRBD1. Germline CDR1 and CDR2: MDHEN and SYDVKM. This CDR3 is built from 16 residues. V lost 6 bases and J lost 7; bases outside the gene matches: 14. The CDR3 region is CASSDQGTGDRGGYTF. CDR3 bases: TGTGCCAGCAGCGACCAAGGGACAGGGGACAGGGGTGGCTACACCTTC.

The rearrangement uses TRBV20-1 and TRBJ1-5, with D uncertain. This CDR3 has 14 amino acids. Germline assignment: CDR1 DFQATT and CDR2 SNEGSKA (reference sequence). Trimming took off 0 bases at V and 6 bases at J, with 12 bases between the two ends. CDR3: CSAREGVGGQPQHF. CDR3 sequence (DNA): TGCAGTGCTAGAGAGGGAGTCGGTGGTCAGCCCCAGCATTTT.

This clonotype was counted ten times or more. The chain is built from TRBV3-1 and TRBJ2-1; TRBD1 is a possible D gene (6 bases). Germline loops: CDR1 LGHDT, CDR2 YNNKEL (reference sequence). CDR3 length: 15 amino acids. The V gene lost 8 bases and the J gene lost 3 bases, with 17 bases spanning the gap. CDR3 DNA sequence: TGTGCCAGCGTACTGAAGGGGGACCTCTACAATGAGCAGTTCTTC. This codes for CASVLKGDLYNEQFF.

V is TRBV7-9 and J is TRBJ2-7; D might be TRBD2 (7 bases). V was trimmed by 2 bases and J by 5 bases, leaving 22 bases between them. In germline, CDR1 is SEHNR, CDR2 FQNEAQ (reference sequence). The CDR3 has 17 amino acids. In nucleotides, the CDR3 is TGTGCCAGCAGCTTATGGAAGCCCTCGGGGGGCGTCGACGAGCAGTACTTC. As protein: CASSLWKPSGGVDEQYF.

This clonotype has a count of ten or more. The J gene is TRBJ2-7, the V gene TRBV18; 7 nucleotides align to TRBD1. The CDR3 runs to 15 residues. V was clipped by 5 bases and J by 8 bases; unmatched bases: 15. Germline loops: CDR1 KGHSH, CDR2 LQKENI. CDR3 residues: CASSENTGQVLKQYF. CDR3 nucleotide sequence: TGTGCCAGCTCAGAAAATACTGGACAGGTCTTGAAGCAGTACTTC.

This clonotype was counted only a few times. A read error may explain this, as a much larger clone is one base away. V and J are TRBV5-6 and TRBJ2-3; 13 bases fit TRBD2. The germline V gene has CDR1 SGHDT and CDR2 YYEEEE. The CDR3 spans 16 residues. CDR3 sequence: CANSSLAGGQTDTQYF. The CDR3 DNA sequence: TGTGCCAACAGCTCACTAGCGGGGGGGCAAACAGATACGCAGTATTTT. Full variable domain (outside the CDR3, taken from reference TRBV5-6 and TRBJ2-3): DAGVTQSPTHLIKTRGQQVTLRCSPKSGHDTVSWYQQALGQGPQFIFQYYEEEERQRGNFPDRFSGHQFPNYSSELNVNALLLGDSALYLCANSSLAGGQTDTQYFGPGTRLTVL.

The V call is TRBV6-1, the J call TRBJ1-1; D unresolved. The CDR3 has 12 amino acids. Trimming cost V 5 bases and J 4 bases, with 8 bases left between them. Germline CDR1 reads MNHNS; CDR2 reads SASEGT. DNA of the CDR3: TGTGCCAGCAGTAGGATGGGCACTGAAGCTTTCTTT. It codes for CASSRMGTEAFF.

The V and J genes are TRBV12-3 or TRBV12-4 and TRBJ1-1; TRBD1 is a possible D gene (5 bases). Trimming cost V 2 bases and J 0 bases, with 19 bases left between them. The CDR3 totals 18 residues. CDR3 amino acids: CASSLRGGRGSMNTEAFF. The CDR3 DNA follows: TGTGCCAGCAGTTTACGGGGGGGTCGGGGCTCGATGAACACTGAAGCTTTCTTT.

This clonotype was picked up many times. The chain is built from TRBV9 and TRBJ2-1; TRBD1 matches at 8 bases. This CDR3 is 15 amino acids long. V lost 3 bases, J lost 1 base, and 3 bases stayed unmatched. Germline CDR1 reads SGDLS; CDR2 reads YYNGEE. CDR3 sequence: CASSAGQGSYNEQFF. DNA for the CDR3: TGTGCCAGCAGCGCCGGACAGGGATCCTACAATGAGCAGTTCTTC. Full variable domain (rest looked up from reference TRBV9 and TRBJ2-1): DSGVTQTPKHLITATGQRVTLRCSPRSGDLSVYWYQQSLDQGLQFLIQYYNGEERAKGNILERFSAQQFPDLHSELNLSSLELGDSALYFCASSAGQGSYNEQFFGPGTRLTVL.